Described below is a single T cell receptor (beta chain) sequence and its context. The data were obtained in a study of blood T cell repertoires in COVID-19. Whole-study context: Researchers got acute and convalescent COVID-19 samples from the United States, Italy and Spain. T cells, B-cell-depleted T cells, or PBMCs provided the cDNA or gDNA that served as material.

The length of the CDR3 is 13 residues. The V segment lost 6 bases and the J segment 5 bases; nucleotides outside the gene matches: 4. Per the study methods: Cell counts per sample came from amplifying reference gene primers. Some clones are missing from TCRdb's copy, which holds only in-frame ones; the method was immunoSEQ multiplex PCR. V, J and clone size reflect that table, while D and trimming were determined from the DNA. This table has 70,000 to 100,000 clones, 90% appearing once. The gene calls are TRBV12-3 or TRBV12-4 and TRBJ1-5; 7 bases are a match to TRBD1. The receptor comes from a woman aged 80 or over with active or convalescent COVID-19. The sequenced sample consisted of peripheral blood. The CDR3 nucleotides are TGTGCCAGCAGACCGACAGGGTATCAGCCCCAGCATTTT. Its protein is CASRPTGYQPQHF.